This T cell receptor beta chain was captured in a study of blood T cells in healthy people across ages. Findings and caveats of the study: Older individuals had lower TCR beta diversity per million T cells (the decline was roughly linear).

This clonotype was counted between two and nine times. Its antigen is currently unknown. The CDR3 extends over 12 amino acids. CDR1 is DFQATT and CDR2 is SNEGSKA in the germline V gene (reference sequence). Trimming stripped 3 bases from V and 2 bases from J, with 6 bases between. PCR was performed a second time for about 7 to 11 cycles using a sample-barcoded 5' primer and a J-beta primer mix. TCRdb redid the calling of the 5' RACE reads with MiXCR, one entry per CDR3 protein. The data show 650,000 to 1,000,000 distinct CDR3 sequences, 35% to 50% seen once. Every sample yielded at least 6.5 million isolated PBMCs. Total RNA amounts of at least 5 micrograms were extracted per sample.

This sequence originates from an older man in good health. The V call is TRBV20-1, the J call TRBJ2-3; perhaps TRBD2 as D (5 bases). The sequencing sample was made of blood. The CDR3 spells CSASGDTDTQYF. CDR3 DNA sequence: TGCAGTGCTAGCGGGGACACAGATACGCAGTATTTT.